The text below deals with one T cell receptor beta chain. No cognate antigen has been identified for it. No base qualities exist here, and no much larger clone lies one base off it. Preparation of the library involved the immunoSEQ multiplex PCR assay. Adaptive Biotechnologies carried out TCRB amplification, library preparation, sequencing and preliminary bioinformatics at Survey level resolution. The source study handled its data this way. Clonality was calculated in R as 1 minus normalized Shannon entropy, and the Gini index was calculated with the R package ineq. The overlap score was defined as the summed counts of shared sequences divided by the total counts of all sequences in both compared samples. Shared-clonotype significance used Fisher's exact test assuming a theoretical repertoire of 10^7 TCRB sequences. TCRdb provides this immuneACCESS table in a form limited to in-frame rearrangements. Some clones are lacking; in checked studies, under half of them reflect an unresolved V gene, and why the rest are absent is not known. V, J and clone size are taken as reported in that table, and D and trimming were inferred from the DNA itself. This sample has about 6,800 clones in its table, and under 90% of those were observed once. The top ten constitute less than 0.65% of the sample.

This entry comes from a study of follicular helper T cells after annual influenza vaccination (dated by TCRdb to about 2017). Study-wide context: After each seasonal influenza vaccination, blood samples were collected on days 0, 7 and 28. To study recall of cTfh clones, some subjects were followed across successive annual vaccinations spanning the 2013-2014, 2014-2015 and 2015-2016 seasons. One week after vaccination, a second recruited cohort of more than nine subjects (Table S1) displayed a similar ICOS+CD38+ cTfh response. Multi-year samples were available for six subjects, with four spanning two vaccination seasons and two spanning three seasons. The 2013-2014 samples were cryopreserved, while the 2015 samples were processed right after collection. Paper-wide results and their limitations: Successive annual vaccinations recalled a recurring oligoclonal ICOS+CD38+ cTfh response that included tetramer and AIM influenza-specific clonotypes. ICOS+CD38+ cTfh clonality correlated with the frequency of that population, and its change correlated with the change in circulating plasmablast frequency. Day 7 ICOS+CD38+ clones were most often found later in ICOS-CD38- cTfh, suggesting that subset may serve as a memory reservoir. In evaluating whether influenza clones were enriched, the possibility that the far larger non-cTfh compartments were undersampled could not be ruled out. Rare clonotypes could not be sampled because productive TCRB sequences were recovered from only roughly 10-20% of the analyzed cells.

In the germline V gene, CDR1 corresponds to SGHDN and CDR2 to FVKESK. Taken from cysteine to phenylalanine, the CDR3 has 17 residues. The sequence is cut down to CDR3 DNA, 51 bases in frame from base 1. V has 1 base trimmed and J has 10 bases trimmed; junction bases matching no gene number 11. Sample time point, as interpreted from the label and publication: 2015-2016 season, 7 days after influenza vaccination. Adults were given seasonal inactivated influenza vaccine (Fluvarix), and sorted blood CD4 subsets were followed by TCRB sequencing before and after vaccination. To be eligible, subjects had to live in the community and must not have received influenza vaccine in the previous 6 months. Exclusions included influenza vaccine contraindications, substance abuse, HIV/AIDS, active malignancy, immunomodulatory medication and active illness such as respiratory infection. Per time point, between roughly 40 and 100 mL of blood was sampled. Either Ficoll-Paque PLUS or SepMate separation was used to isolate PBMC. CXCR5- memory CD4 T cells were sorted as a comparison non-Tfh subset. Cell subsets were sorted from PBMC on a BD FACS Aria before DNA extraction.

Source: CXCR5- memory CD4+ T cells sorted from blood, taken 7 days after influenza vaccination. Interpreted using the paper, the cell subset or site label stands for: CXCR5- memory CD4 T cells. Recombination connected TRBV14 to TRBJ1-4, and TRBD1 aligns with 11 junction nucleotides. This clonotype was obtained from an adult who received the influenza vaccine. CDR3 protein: CASSQVGTGGDRAKLFF. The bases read TGTGCCAGCAGCCAAGTGGGGACAGGGGGGGACCGGGCAAAACTGTTTTTT. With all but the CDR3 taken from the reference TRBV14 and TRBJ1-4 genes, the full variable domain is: EAGVTQFPSHSVIEKGQTVTLRCDPISGHDNLYWYRRVMGKEIKFLLHFVKESKQDESGMPNNRFLAERTGGTYSTLKVQPAELEDSGVYFCASSQVGTGGDRAKLFFGSGTQLSVL.